This T cell receptor (beta chain) was documented in a study of prognosis after radiotherapy for stage I lung cancer. Study-wide results and caveats: Patients who developed distant metastases had lower Shannon entropy after stereotactic body radiation therapy.

This clonotype was recorded at least ten times. Its antigen remains unknown. Assessment by CT and PET/CT found all patients node-negative, and none had prior chemotherapy, radiotherapy or other malignancies. The blood draw at each of two time points yielded about 6 milliliters of peripheral blood. CDR3 of TCR beta was amplified from genomic DNA via a two-round multiplex PCR. It was primers specific to each TRBV and TRBJ gene that first-round PCR used. TCRdb re-called the multiplex PCR reads through MiXCR, storing one row per CDR3 protein. The sample holds roughly 38,000 distinct CDR3 sequences, approximately 24% seen once. The CDR3 totals 14 residues. Germline CDR1 and CDR2: LNHDA and SQIVND (reference sequence). With 3 bases removed from V and 4 bases from J, the gap between germline ends came to 12 bases.

The source of this sequence is a donor over 45 with non-small cell lung cancer. The rearrangement joins TRBV19 to TRBJ2-5; D perhaps matches TRBD2 (5 bases). The sequencing used PBMCs, collected before or after stereotactic body radiation therapy (not recorded which). CDR3 nucleotides: TGTGCCAGTAGTATTAGGACTCTCGCAGAGACCCAGTACTTC. Its protein is CASSIRTLAETQYF.